The 27 T cell receptor beta chains below were found in one sample sequenced in a study of blood T cell repertoires in COVID-19. Sequencing used immunoSEQ multiplex PCR; TCRdb keeps in-frame clones, though not all of them. This table holds under 250,000 clones, about 90% found once. Sequenced: peripheral blood. These TCRs come from a man aged 60 to 75 with acute or convalescent COVID-19.

The CDR3 loop reads CATSVETAGGYTF. The CDR3 coding sequence is TGTGCCACCAGTGTCGAGACAGCGGGTGGCTACACCTTC. The rearrangement joins TRBV24-1 to TRBJ1-2; D may be TRBD1 (5 bases). This CDR3 contains 13 residues. Looked up from germline, CDR1 is KGHDR and CDR2 is SFDVKD. V shed 5 bases and J shed 7 bases, with 13 bases lying between them.

The chain links TRBV19 to TRBJ2-5; 7 bases are shared with TRBD2. Germline V lookup: CDR1 LNHDA, CDR2 SQIVND (reference sequence). Trimming removed 5 bases from V and 3 bases from J; junction bases left unmatched: 6. This CDR3 is built from 14 residues. CDR3 residues: CASSPRLAEETQYF. In DNA form, the CDR3 reads TGTGCCAGTAGTCCAAGACTAGCTGAAGAGACCCAGTACTTC.

V and J are TRBV9 and TRBJ2-3, with 7 bases matching TRBD1. The germline gives CDR1 SGDLS, CDR2 YYNGEE. There are 14 residues in the CDR3. J lost 0 bases, V lost 3 bases, and 1 base had no gene match. CDR3 coding DNA: TGTGCCAGCAGCGGGACAGGTAGCACAGATACGCAGTATTTT. This gives the protein CASSGTGSTDTQYF.

V usage is TRBV29-1 and J usage is TRBJ2-7, with a weak D call TRBD1 (5 bases). The CDR3 extends over 13 amino acids. Germline V gives CDR1 SQVTM, CDR2 ANQGSEA. The V gene lost 7 bases and the J gene lost 6 bases, with 19 bases spanning the gap. CDR3 loop: CSGILLQGGEQYF. DNA for the CDR3: TGCAGCGGGATCCTTCTGCAGGGCGGCGAGCAGTACTTC.

V is TRBV4-3 and J is TRBJ2-1; 12 bases agree with TRBD2. Germline-derived CDR1 and CDR2 are LGHNA and YSLEER. The CDR3 extends over 16 amino acids. With 0 bases clipped from V and 4 bases from J, the junction kept 1 base outside the gene matches. The CDR3 here is CASSQELAGGYNEQFF. CDR3 coding DNA: TGCGCCAGCAGCCAAGAACTAGCGGGAGGTTACAATGAGCAGTTCTTC.

CDR3 loop: CASSVARTGGEANEKLFF. Here the CDR3 DNA reads TGTGCCAGCAGCGTAGCAAGGACAGGGGGCGAAGCGAATGAAAAACTGTTTTTT. The chain recombines TRBV9 with TRBJ1-4; 11 bases match TRBD1. The junction had 9 bases not matched to a gene; V was cut back by 0 bases and J by 5 bases. The CDR3 is 18 residues long. The germline CDR1 and CDR2 sequences are SGDLS and YYNGEE.

The CDR3 coding sequence is TGTGCCAGCACCGACAGGGGGAGGACTGAAGCTTTCTTT. It specifies CASTDRGRTEAFF. This chain links TRBV6-5 with TRBJ1-1; 9 positions match TRBD1. Losses at the gene ends were 7 bases for V and 5 bases for J; bases not matched to a gene: 5. The germline gives CDR1 MNHEY, CDR2 SVGAGI. This CDR3 is built from 13 residues.

The chain has TRBV3-1 (or the pseudogene TRBV3-2) and TRBJ2-1, with D maybe TRBD1 (6 bases). V shed 0 bases and J shed 8 bases, with 14 bases lying between them. CDR1 and CDR2 (germline): LGHDT, YNNKEL (reference sequence). This CDR3 is 15 amino acids long. CDR3 bases: TGTGCCAGCAGCCAAGAAGGGGGAACGTTCCATGAGCAGTTCTTC. It specifies CASSQEGGTFHEQFF.

This sequence joins TRBV30 and TRBJ1-2; no definite D call. There are 13 residues in the CDR3. The germline V and J ends were trimmed by 0 bases and 8 bases, with 13 bases remaining between them. From germline, CDR1 is GTSNPN and CDR2 SVGIG (reference sequence). The DNA for the CDR3 is TGTGCCTGGAGTGTAAAGGCAGAGGGAGGCTACACCTTC. Amino acids: CAWSVKAEGGYTF. The complete variable domain, with remaining parts taken from reference TRBV30 and TRBJ1-2, reads SQTIHQWPATLVQPVGSPLSLECTVEGTSNPNLYWYRQAAGRGLQLLFYSVGIGQISSEVPQNLSASRPQDRQFILSSKKLLLSDSGFYLCAWSVKAEGGYTFGSGTRLTVV.

The chain joins TRBV30 to TRBJ1-5; D unresolved. Trimming stripped 0 bases from V and 12 bases from J, with 12 bases between. The CDR3 has 12 residues. In germline, CDR1 is GTSNPN, CDR2 SVGIG (reference sequence). This chain's CDR3 is CAWSVGAGSQHF. CDR3 DNA sequence: TGTGCCTGGAGTGTAGGCGCCGGGAGCCAGCATTTT.

This sequence joins TRBV28 and TRBJ1-2; D is unresolved. Germline V lookup: CDR1 MDHEN, CDR2 SYDVKM. This CDR3 has 16 residues. V lost 1 base, J lost 0 bases, and 12 bases lay in between. CDR3 loop: CASSLFSSNSNYGYTF. CDR3 bases: TGTGCCAGCAGTTTATTTAGTTCAAATTCTAACTATGGCTACACCTTC.

This clone was observed a single time. The rearrangement uses TRBV5-4 and TRBJ1-1; D unresolved. The V end lost 4 bases, the J end lost 4 bases, and 11 bases lay between the germline ends. This CDR3 has 13 amino acids. Germline V gives CDR1 SGHNT, CDR2 YYREEE (reference sequence). This chain's CDR3 is CASSVREATEAFF. CDR3 nucleotide sequence: TGTGCCAGCAGCGTTAGGGAGGCCACTGAAGCTTTCTTT.

The rearrangement uses TRBV5-1 and TRBJ1-2; D is uncertain. The CDR3 loop spans 15 amino acids. V shed 0 bases and J shed 4 bases, with 13 bases lying between them. CDR1 SGHRS and CDR2 YFSETQ come from the germline V gene. The CDR3 DNA reads TGCGCCAGCAGCTTGGACACGGGTATGTCCTATGGCTACACCTTC. This sequence encodes CASSLDTGMSYGYTF.

The rearrangement joins TRBV19 to TRBJ1-2, with 9 bases fitting TRBD1. Germline-derived CDR1 and CDR2 are LNHDA and SQIVND (reference sequence). With V trimmed by 7 bases and J by 6 bases, 12 bases remained unmatched. The CDR3 totals 15 residues. The chain's CDR3 is CASKGQQGARNGYTF. DNA of the CDR3: TGTGCCAGTAAGGGGCAACAGGGGGCAAGGAATGGCTACACCTTC.

The chain carries TRBV28 and TRBJ2-7, with 12 bases that match TRBD1. Germline lookup yields CDR1 MDHEN and CDR2 SYDVKM. The CDR3 covers 17 residues. Trimming at V came to 4 bases and at J to 7 bases, leaving 14 bases not matched to a gene. The CDR3 DNA follows: TGTGCCAGCAGTTCCACCGGGACAGGGGGCGAGTCGAGGGAGCAGTACTTC. Translating gives CASSSTGTGGESREQYF.

V usage is TRBV9 and J usage is TRBJ1-3; D call uncertain. V shed 0 bases and J shed 4 bases, with 8 bases lying between them. The CDR3 totals 14 residues. CDR1 is SGDLS, CDR2 YYNGEE, per germline. CDR3 in amino acids: CASSVGAAGNTIYF. In DNA form, the CDR3 reads TGTGCCAGCAGCGTAGGGGCAGCCGGAAACACCATATATTTT.

V gene TRBV6-2 or TRBV6-3 combines with J gene TRBJ1-5; maybe TRBD1 (5 bases). Germline V CDR1 and CDR2: MNHEY, SVGEGT. CDR3 size: 15 residues. The V and J ends lost 7 bases and 2 bases respectively, with 15 bases between them. The CDR3 loop is CASIPSARGNQPQHF. The CDR3 DNA sequence: TGTGCCAGCATCCCTTCGGCCAGGGGCAATCAGCCCCAGCATTTT.

This clone was found a few times. The chain links TRBV14 to TRBJ2-1; tentatively, D is TRBD2 (6 bases). Germline V gene sequence: CDR1 SGHDN, CDR2 FVKESK. The CDR3 sequence is 13 residues long. Deletions cut 1 base from V and 15 bases from J, with 16 bases between. The CDR3 reads CASSQVNGGPWFF. CDR3 nucleotides: TGTGCCAGCAGCCAAGTTAACGGAGGGCCCTGGTTCTTC.

To note about this clone: The same CDR3 also results from other DNA sequences found in this sample. The rearrangement links TRBV6-5 to TRBJ1-1; D is unresolved. The germline V gene has CDR1 MNHEY and CDR2 SVGAGI. Trimming removed 2 bases at V and 2 bases at J, with 6 bases between. The CDR3 spans 13 residues. CDR3 sequence (DNA): TGTGCCAGCAGTTACGGCGGTAACACTGAAGCTTTCTTT. Translating it yields CASSYGGNTEAFF.

This clone is a singleton in its sample. The J gene is TRBJ2-5, the V gene TRBV19; TRBD2 agrees at 7 bases. Losses at the gene ends were 4 bases for V and 1 base for J; bases not matched to a gene: 3. The CDR3 loop spans 14 amino acids. From germline, CDR1 is LNHDA and CDR2 SQIVND (reference sequence). CDR3 sequence (DNA): TGTGCCAGTAGTAAGGGAGGGGCCCAAGAGACCCAGTACTTC. Translation: CASSKGGAQETQYF. Drawing the rest from reference TRBV19 and TRBJ2-5, the complete variable domain is DGGITQSPKYLFRKEGQNVTLSCEQNLNHDAMYWYRQDPGQGLRLIYYSQIVNDFQKGDIAEGYSVSREKKESFPLTVTSAQKNPTAFYLCASSKGGAQETQYFGPGTRLLVL.

The chain couples TRBV9 to TRBJ2-7, with 8 bases fitting TRBD1. This CDR3 contains 16 residues. The V segment lost 4 bases and the J segment 0 bases; nucleotides outside the gene matches: 9. CDR1 is SGDLS and CDR2 is YYNGEE in the germline V gene. CDR3 in amino acids: CASSRSEQGVSYEQYF. In nucleotides, the CDR3 is TGTGCCAGCAGCCGAAGTGAACAGGGGGTCTCCTACGAGCAGTACTTC.

This clone was observed a few times. The V and J genes are TRBV7-8 and TRBJ2-7, with TRBD1 matching 12 bases. V shed 1 base and J 5 bases; nucleotides not matched to a gene: 3. CDR1 and CDR2 (germline): SGHVS, FQNEAQ. The CDR3 loop spans 15 amino acids. The CDR3: CASSLGGQGANEQYF. CDR3 DNA: TGTGCCAGCAGCTTAGGGGGACAGGGGGCGAACGAGCAGTACTTC. Complete variable domain (other parts from reference TRBV7-8 and TRBJ2-7): GAGVSQSPRYKVAKRGQDVALRCDPISGHVSLFWYQQALGQGPEFLTYFQNEAQLDKSGLPSDRFFAERPEGSVSTLKIQRTQQEDSAVYLCASSLGGQGANEQYFGPGTRLTVT.

The rearrangement joins TRBV5-1 to TRBJ1-4, with 7 bases aligning to TRBD1. CDR3 length equals 15 residues. Per the germline V gene, CDR1 is SGHRS and CDR2 is YFSETQ. J lost 6 bases, V lost 5 bases, and 10 bases had no gene match. CDR3 loop: CASSLTTGSYEKLFF. The CDR3, as DNA: TGCGCCAGCAGTTTAACGACAGGGAGCTATGAAAAACTGTTTTTT.

This chain joins TRBV6-5 and TRBJ1-1; D is possibly TRBD1 (5 bases). Per the germline V gene, CDR1 is MNHEY and CDR2 is SVGAGI. This CDR3 is built from 14 residues. Between the trimmed V and J ends, which lost 3 bases and 1 base, there was a span of 9 bases. The CDR3 spells CASSYRGSNTEAFF. Written as DNA, the CDR3 is TGTGCCAGCAGTTATAGGGGTTCGAACACTGAAGCTTTCTTT.

This chain uses TRBV9 with TRBJ2-3, with 16 bases aligning to TRBD2. V trimming: 3 bases; J trimming: 1 base; junction bases outside the gene matches: 11. The germline gives CDR1 SGDLS, CDR2 YYNGEE. The CDR3 is 20 residues long. The CDR3 reads CASSGAGLAGGPVGTDTQYF. The CDR3 DNA is TGTGCCAGCAGCGGAGCGGGACTAGCGGGAGGGCCGGTTGGCACAGATACGCAGTATTTT.

This clone has a single count. V is TRBV30 and J is TRBJ1-1; TRBD1 aligns across 7 bases. With 3 bases clipped from V and 4 bases from J, the junction kept 8 bases outside the gene matches. This CDR3 spans 14 amino acids. Germline V lookup: CDR1 GTSNPN, CDR2 SVGIG (reference sequence). The CDR3 DNA is TGTGCCTGGAGGACGACCGGGACAGTCACTGAAGCTTTCTTT. Translation gives CAWRTTGTVTEAFF. The variable domain in full, completed from reference TRBV30 and TRBJ1-1, reads SQTIHQWPATLVQPVGSPLSLECTVEGTSNPNLYWYRQAAGRGLQLLFYSVGIGQISSEVPQNLSASRPQDRQFILSSKKLLLSDSGFYLCAWRTTGTVTEAFFGQGTRLTVV.

This chain uses TRBV30 with TRBJ2-7; the D gene is possibly TRBD2 (6 bases). Per the germline V gene, CDR1 is GTSNPN and CDR2 is SVGIG (reference sequence). The CDR3 runs to 15 residues. The V gene lost 0 bases and the J gene lost 2 bases, with 14 bases spanning the gap. As DNA, the CDR3 is TGTGCCTGGAGTGTACGGGGACTTCCTCCCTACGAGCAGTACTTC. This encodes CAWSVRGLPPYEQYF.